This is a list of T cell receptor beta chains from one sample in a study of vaccination effects on CD4 cells after COVID-19. Clones were sequenced by immunoSEQ multiplex PCR, and TCRdb holds only the in-frame ones, with some missing. The repertoire includes 70,000 or so clones, around 69% of them detected once, and approximately 2.2% sits in the top ten. No antigen has been identified for these receptors. The sample in question was CD4+ T cells from PBMCs cultured without peptide, obtained after COVID-19 vaccination. These receptors all come from a human donor who received a COVID-19 vaccine. CDR3s include the opening cysteine and the closing phenylalanine or tryptophan. The D gene is left open where the match is weak. The size field is filled for only some rows; it gives once, few, many or a size class.

>once|TRBV11-2|.|TRBJ2-2
TGTGCCAGCCTCCGTCTTAGGGCGGCCGGGGAGCTGTTTTTT
CASLRLRAAGELFF
>.|TRBV7-2|.|TRBJ1-2
TGTGCCAGCAGCTTAGATAGCGGGGGGCCGTATGGCTACACCTTC
CASSLDSGGPYGYTF
>few|TRBV6-5|.|TRBJ1-1
TGTGCCAGCAGTTACTCGAGACAATTGGCTGACGCTTTCTTT
CASSYSRQLADAFF
>.|TRBV5-6|TRBD1|TRBJ1-4
TGTGCCAGCAGCTTAACAGGGGGCGCGGGTAATGAAAAACTGTTTTTT
CASSLTGGAGNEKLFF
>.|TRBV5-6|TRBD1|TRBJ2-3
TGTGCCAGCAGCCGGACCACAGGGGGATACACAGATACGCAGTATTTT
CASSRTTGGYTDTQYF
>.|TRBV7-8|TRBD1|TRBJ2-3
TGTGCCAGCAGTAAAGTTGCAGGGGGCCAAGATACGCAGTATTTT
CASSKVAGGQDTQYF
>.|TRBV23-1|.|TRBJ2-5
TGCGCCAGCAGTCAATCGACAGCCTTTGCAGAGACCCAGTACTTC
CASSQSTAFAETQYF
>.|TRBV6-5|TRBD1|TRBJ1-4
TGTGCCAGCAGTTCCGCCTCGGACAGGGCTGAAAAACTGTTTTTT
CASSSASDRAEKLFF
>.|TRBV4-1|TRBD2|TRBJ2-3
TGCGCCAGCAGCCAACGCCCCAACGGGGGGGATACGCAGTATTTT
CASSQRPNGGDTQYF
>.|TRBV11-2|TRBD1|TRBJ2-5
TGTGCCAGCAGCTTAGGACAGGGGTCTGAGACCCAGTACTTC
CASSLGQGSETQYF
>.|TRBV4-2|.|TRBJ2-3
TGTGCCAGCAGCCAGGGGGGGGCAGAGGCACGGGATACGCAGTATTTT
CASSQGGAEARDTQYF
>.|TRBV4-2|TRBD2|TRBJ2-2
TGTGCCAGCAGCGGCGGGACTAGCGGGATAGGGTCCGGGGAGCTGTTTTTT
CASSGGTSGIGSGELFF
>.|TRBV6-2/TRBV6-3|.|TRBJ2-3
TGTGCCAGCAGCCCCGAGGGGGCGGGGGTCACAGATACGCAGTATTTT
CASSPEGAGVTDTQYF
>.|TRBV24-1|TRBD1|TRBJ1-2
TGTGCCACCAGTGATCCCAGGGGGATGGATGGCTACACCTTC
CATSDPRGMDGYTF
>.|TRBV9|TRBD2|TRBJ2-1
TGTGCCAGCAGCGTACTAGCGGAATCCTACAATGAGCAGTTCTTC
CASSVLAESYNEQFF
>.|TRBV6-5|.|TRBJ2-1
TGTGCCAGCAGTTTGGGTTTCTACAATGAGCAGTTCTTC
CASSLGFYNEQFF
>few|TRBV9|TRBD1|TRBJ1-2
TGTGCCAGCAGCCCGGGACAGGGGGCCCGGCGGAATGATGGCTACACCTTC
CASSPGQGARRNDGYTF
>few|TRBV3-1/TRBV3-2|TRBD2|TRBJ2-1
TGTGCCAGCAGGGGCGGGGGGTCTTACAATGAGCAGTTCTTC
CASRGGGSYNEQFF
>once|TRBV28|.|TRBJ2-5
TGTGCCAGCAGTTTAACGCGGGGCGGAAAGACCCAGTACTTC
CASSLTRGGKTQYF
>.|TRBV29-1|TRBD2|TRBJ2-1
TGCAGCGTTGAAAGCGGGGGAAACTCCTACAATGAGCAGTTCTTC
CSVESGGNSYNEQFF
>.|TRBV27|TRBD1|TRBJ1-1
TGTGCCAGCAGTCCCGCGGGCAGGGGGCAGGGTGAAGCTTTCTTT
CASSPAGRGQGEAFF
>.|TRBV10-1|TRBD2|TRBJ2-3
TGCGCCAGCAGTGAATTACTAGCGGGAGGCACAGATACGCAGTATTTT
CASSELLAGGTDTQYF
>.|TRBV10-3|TRBD2|TRBJ2-3
TGTGCCATCAGCGACCAGAAGGGACTAGCGGGGGGGCTTAAGGCAGATACGCAGTATTTT
CAISDQKGLAGGLKADTQYF
>.|TRBV19|.|TRBJ2-5
TGTGCCAGTAGTAAATGGAACAGGGTCATAGGGGAGACCCAGTACTTC
CASSKWNRVIGETQYF
>.|TRBV3-1/TRBV3-2|.|TRBJ2-1
TGTGCCAGCAGCGAGTGGCAGGGCAATGAGCAGTTCTTC
CASSEWQGNEQFF
>.|TRBV12-3/TRBV12-4|.|TRBJ1-2
TGTGCCAGCAGTTTGACAGTTTATGGCTACACCTTC
CASSLTVYGYTF
>.|TRBV19|TRBD1|TRBJ2-3
TGTGCCAGTAGAACCGACAGGGCCAGCACAGATACGCAGTATTTT
CASRTDRASTDTQYF
>few|TRBV2|.|TRBJ1-6
TGTGCCAGCAGTGTAGAGTCTTTGGATAATTCACCCCTCCACTTT
CASSVESLDNSPLHF
>.|TRBV28|.|TRBJ2-3
TGTGCCAGCAAAACAGGCACAGATACGCAGTATTTT
CASKTGTDTQYF
>.|TRBV6-5|.|TRBJ2-1
TGTGCCAGCCTGCTGGAGGGGGGATTATACAATGAGCAGTTCTTC
CASLLEGGLYNEQFF
>.|TRBV29-1|TRBD1|TRBJ2-1
TGCAGCGGAGACAGGGGGAATGAGCAGTTCTTC
CSGDRGNEQFF
>.|TRBV29-1|.|TRBJ2-3
TGCAGCGTTGAGGGCAGGGGAGAGGGCACAGATACGCAGTATTTT
CSVEGRGEGTDTQYF
>.|TRBV11-3|.|TRBJ2-2
TGTGCCAGCAGCTTAGCCTCCTTTGGGGAGCTGTTTTTT
CASSLASFGELFF